This T cell receptor beta chain was recorded in a study of T-cell memory formation after mild COVID-19. In the case of this clonotype: Antigen specificity is unknown.

TCRdb independently ran MiXCR on the 5' RACE reads; one entry per CDR3 protein. Counted here are roughly 300,000 distinct CDR3 sequences, roughly 8.2% occurring once; the ten biggest clones make up 22%. Study results and limitations: Clones that contracted from day 15 to 85 had balanced CD4/CD8; later expanders were CD4+ biased. A second wave of clones peaked on day 37, and their SARS-CoV-2 specificity went unconfirmed. Most CD4+ clones that shrank were in CM and EM, while CD8+ ones turned up in EMRA.

V was clipped by 0 bases and J by 4 bases; unmatched bases: 10. This CDR3 is 17 amino acids long. Germline assignment: CDR1 MGHRA and CDR2 YSYEKL. The chain carries TRBV4-1 and TRBJ1-1, with TRBD1 identical over 8 bases. This clonotype was sampled from a young man who had mild COVID-19 (a few samples of this study predate the infection). Cell type and time point are not known. The specimen sequenced was PBMCs or a T cell subset sorted from them (not recorded which). CDR3 loop: CASSQDGTGNLGTEAFF. CDR3 bases: TGCGCCAGCAGCCAAGATGGGACAGGTAATCTGGGCACTGAAGCTTTCTTT.